The 17 T cell receptor beta chains in this list originate from one sample, sequenced in a study of coeliac disease. Libraries were prepared by immunoSEQ multiplex PCR; TCRdb keeps only in-frame clonotypes and omits some of them. The sample records about 5,000 clones, 72% being singletons. Source material: lymphocytes from the gut lamina propria. All receptors come from a man between 18 and 29 years old with celiac disease on a gluten-free diet.

The chain couples TRBV7-9 to TRBJ1-1, with D maybe TRBD1 (6 bases). Germline lookup yields CDR1 SEHNR and CDR2 FQNEAQ (reference sequence). The CDR3 covers 14 residues. The ends were cut back, 5 bases at V and 1 base at J, with 11 bases in the middle. The CDR3 is CASSRQGGNTEAFF. Here the CDR3 DNA reads TGTGCCAGCAGCCGACAAGGGGGGAACACTGAAGCTTTCTTT.

V gene TRBV5-5 combines with J gene TRBJ1-2, with 7 bases aligning to TRBD1. With 1 base clipped from V and 3 bases from J, the junction kept 6 bases outside the gene matches. This CDR3 has 15 residues. Per the germline V gene, CDR1 is SGHKS and CDR2 is YYEKEE (reference sequence). Here the CDR3 reads CASSLSQGGYYGYTF. The CDR3 coding sequence is TGTGCCAGCAGCTTGAGCCAGGGGGGATACTATGGCTACACCTTC.

This clone was detected only a few times. This chain joins TRBV7-2 and TRBJ1-1; no clear D gene. Trimming took off 2 bases at V and 2 bases at J, with 12 bases between the two ends. The germline V gene has CDR1 SGHTA and CDR2 FQGNSA. The CDR3 runs to 15 residues. CDR3 sequence: CASSLFARGNTEAFF. The CDR3 region has the DNA TGTGCCAGCAGCTTATTTGCCAGAGGCAACACTGAAGCTTTCTTT.

V gene TRBV7-3 combines with J gene TRBJ1-1; 7 bases are shared with TRBD1. In germline, CDR1 is SGHTA, CDR2 FQGTGA. J gave up 0 bases and V 2 bases, and 3 bases lay outside the gene matches. CDR3 size: 15 residues. Written as DNA, the CDR3 is TGTGCCAGCAGCTTAGACGGGACAGTGAACACTGAAGCTTTCTTT. Translation gives CASSLDGTVNTEAFF.

As DNA, the CDR3 is TGTGCCAGTAGTATGACAGTGGACTATGGCTACACCTTC. Amino acids: CASSMTVDYGYTF. This sequence joins TRBV19 and TRBJ1-2; D may be TRBD1 (5 bases). V lost 3 bases and J lost 3, with 8 bases in between. Germline assignment: CDR1 LNHDA and CDR2 SQIVND (reference sequence). The CDR3 sequence is 13 residues long.

The chain joins TRBV18 to TRBJ2-1; the match to TRBD1 covers 12 bases. CDR3 length equals 15 residues. Trimming took 8 bases from V and 6 from J; bases not matched to a gene: 8. Germline V CDR1 and CDR2: KGHSH, LQKENI. The CDR3 nucleotides are TGTGCCAGCAGTCCGGGACAGGGGGCCTCCAATGAGCAGTTCTTC. Protein: CASSPGQGASNEQFF.

The chain couples TRBV6-4 to TRBJ2-1; 10 nucleotides agree with TRBD2. V trimming: 0 bases; J trimming: 8 bases; junction bases outside the gene matches: 7. CDR3 length: 16 residues. CDR1 MRHNA and CDR2 SNTAGT come from the germline V gene. CDR3 DNA: TGTGCCAGCAGTGACTCGGGTAGCGGGGGGTTCGATGAGCAGTTCTTC. It codes for CASSDSGSGGFDEQFF.

The sample holds one count of this clone. V and J are TRBV7-2 and TRBJ1-6; 8 nucleotides line up with TRBD1. V was pared by 3 bases and J by 8 bases, with 9 bases of the junction left unmatched. CDR3 length: 16 amino acids. The germline gives CDR1 SGHTA, CDR2 FQGNSA. CDR3 residues: CASSLGETGGYSPLHF. DNA of the CDR3: TGTGCCAGCAGCTTGGGCGAAACAGGGGGATATTCACCCCTCCACTTT.

The J gene is TRBJ1-2, the V gene TRBV5-4; 8 nucleotides align to TRBD1. CDR1 and CDR2 (germline): SGHNT, YYREEE (reference sequence). The CDR3 totals 16 residues. With V trimmed by 4 bases and J by 0 bases, 8 bases remained unmatched. The CDR3 coding sequence is TGTGCCAGCAGCCCCCCCGGGACAGGAGCTAACTATGGCTACACCTTC. Its translation: CASSPPGTGANYGYTF.

About this clone: The same CDR3 also results from other DNA sequences found in this sample. The chain combines TRBV7-3 with TRBJ2-2, with D unresolved. With 2 bases removed from V and 6 bases from J, the gap between germline ends came to 7 bases. Germline values: CDR1 SGHTA, CDR2 FQGTGA. The CDR3 loop spans 13 amino acids. The CDR3 sequence: CASSLSVPGELFF. CDR3 in DNA: TGTGCCAGCAGCTTATCAGTCCCCGGGGAGCTGTTTTTT.

The rearrangement uses TRBV19 and TRBJ2-5; TRBD2 matches 13 bases. Germline-derived CDR1 and CDR2 are LNHDA and SQIVND (reference sequence). After removal of 5 bases from V and 7 bases from J, the junction contained 13 bases not matched to a gene. This CDR3 has 17 amino acids. CDR3 bases: TGTGCCAGTAGTTATGTGGTGACTAGCGGGGGGTACGGGACCCAGTACTTC. This codes for CASSYVVTSGGYGTQYF.

This chain joins TRBV29-1 and TRBJ2-3; 7 nucleotides agree with TRBD1. The CDR3 spans 13 residues. CDR1 and CDR2 from the germline V gene are SQVTM and ANQGSEA. The junction had 6 bases not matched to a gene; V was cut back by 7 bases and J by 2 bases. CDR3 sequence reads: CSGKGQHTDTQYF. In DNA form, the CDR3 reads TGCAGCGGAAAGGGACAGCACACAGATACGCAGTATTTT.

This chain joins TRBV4-2 and TRBJ1-2, with 11 bases fitting TRBD1. This CDR3 is 16 amino acids long. Trimming removed 0 bases from V and 3 bases from J; junction bases left unmatched: 3. Germline CDR1 is LGHNA and CDR2 is YNFKEQ. The CDR3 coding sequence is TGTGCCAGCAGCCAAGAAGGACAGGGGGCAGACTATGGCTACACCTTC. This sequence encodes CASSQEGQGADYGYTF.

The CDR3 sequence: CASSPPGLAGGKHTGELFF. The DNA for the CDR3 is TGTGCCAGCTCACCACCGGGACTAGCGGGGGGCAAACACACCGGGGAGCTGTTTTTT. The chain links TRBV18 to TRBJ2-2; 15 bases map to TRBD2. CDR1 KGHSH and CDR2 LQKENI come from the germline V gene. This CDR3 has 19 amino acids. V lost 0 bases and J lost 3; bases outside the gene matches: 5.

This chain uses TRBV7-6 with TRBJ1-2; 10 nucleotides agree with TRBD1. CDR1 and CDR2 (germline): SGHVS, FNYEAQ. V dropped 5 bases and J dropped 3; count of bases not matched to a gene: 3. This CDR3 spans 14 amino acids. CDR3 DNA sequence: TGTGCCAGCAGCACTGGACAGGGGGACTATGGCTACACCTTC. This encodes CASSTGQGDYGYTF.

This clone appeared a single time. This chain uses TRBV9 with TRBJ2-4; tentatively, D is TRBD2 (6 bases). The V gene's germline CDR1 is SGDLS and CDR2 YYNGEE. This CDR3 is built from 15 residues. V lost 0 bases and J lost 1, with 8 bases in between. The DNA of the CDR3 is TGTGCCAGCAGCGTAGTAGGAGGGGCCAAAAACATTCAGTACTTC. This translates into CASSVVGGAKNIQYF.

This clone has only a few counts. The V gene is TRBV28, the J gene TRBJ2-2; possibly TRBD1 for D (6 bases). V lost 5 bases, J lost 3 bases, and 13 bases lay in between. Germline CDR1 is MDHEN and CDR2 is SYDVKM. The CDR3 totals 15 residues. The CDR3 sequence: CASSLFRTDTGELFF. CDR3 DNA: TGTGCCAGCAGTCTCTTTCGGACAGACACCGGGGAGCTGTTTTTT.